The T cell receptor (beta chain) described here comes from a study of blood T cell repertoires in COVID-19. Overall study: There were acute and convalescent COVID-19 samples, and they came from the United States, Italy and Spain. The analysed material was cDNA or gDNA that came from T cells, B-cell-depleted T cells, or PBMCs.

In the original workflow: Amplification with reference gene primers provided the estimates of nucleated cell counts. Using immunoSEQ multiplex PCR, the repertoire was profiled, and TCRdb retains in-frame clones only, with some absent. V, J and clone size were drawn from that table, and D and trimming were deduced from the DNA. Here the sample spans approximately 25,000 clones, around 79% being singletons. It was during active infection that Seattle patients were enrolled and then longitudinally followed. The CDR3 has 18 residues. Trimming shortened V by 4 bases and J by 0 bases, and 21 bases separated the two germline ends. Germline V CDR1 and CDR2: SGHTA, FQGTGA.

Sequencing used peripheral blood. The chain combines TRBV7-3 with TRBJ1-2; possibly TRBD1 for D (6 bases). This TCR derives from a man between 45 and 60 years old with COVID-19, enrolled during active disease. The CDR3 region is CASSSNRKDRRANYGYTF. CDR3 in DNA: TGTGCCAGCAGCTCAAACCGAAAAGACAGGCGAGCTAACTATGGCTACACCTTC.